This is a list of T cell receptor beta chains from one sample in a study of T cells in Graves' hyperthyroidism and ophthalmopathy. TCRdb passed the multiplex PCR reads through MiXCR, listing each CDR3 protein once. This table holds hundreds of thousands of distinct CDR3 sequences, about two fifths found once. Sequenced input: blood. Every receptor here comes from a man aged 18 to 30 with Graves' hyperthyroidism. Both conserved end residues are part of each CDR3. D genes are given only for firm matches. Rows give clone size only sometimes, using once, few, many, or a class for an expanded clone.

TGCAGTGCTTCATATACTAGCGGGAACTACGAGCAGTACTTC,CSASYTSGNYEQYF,TRBJ2-7,.,TRBD2,TRBV20-1
TGTGCCAGCAGCTTAGCTCCAGGGGTCTCCTACGAGCAGTACTTC,CASSLAPGVSYEQYF,TRBJ2-7,.,.,TRBV7-2
TGTGCCAGCAGTCTAGGGCCTGGTGCTCAGCCCCAGCATTTT,CASSLGPGAQPQHF,TRBJ1-5,few,.,TRBV10-3
TGTGCCAGTGCTCTCGGGGACAGGGGCACAGATACGCAGTATTTT,CASALGDRGTDTQYF,TRBJ2-3,.,TRBD1,TRBV19
TGTGCCAGCTCGGGGACTCTTAACACCGGGGAGCTGTTTTTT,CASSGTLNTGELFF,TRBJ2-2,many,.,TRBV9
TGCGCCAGCAGCTCCTCCAGGGGGCACGAGCAGTACTTC,CASSSSRGHEQYF,TRBJ2-7,.,TRBD1,TRBV5-1
TGTGCCAGCAGAGACGTAGCGGGAGCAACTTACGAGCAGTACTTC,CASRDVAGATYEQYF,TRBJ2-7,few,TRBD2,TRBV2
TGTGCCAGCAGCTTGGGTCCAGGGAACTACGAGCAGTACTTC,CASSLGPGNYEQYF,TRBJ2-7,.,.,TRBV7-8
TGTGCCACTAGTGATCCTGGACAGGTAGGCCAAGGGGGCACCCAGTACTTC,CATSDPGQVGQGGTQYF,TRBJ2-5,.,TRBD1,TRBV24-1
TGTGCCAGCAGCTTAGGCTTGGGACCCATGTTACCCCAGCATTTT,CASSLGLGPMLPQHF,TRBJ1-5,.,.,TRBV7-2
TGCGCCAGCAGCTTAACGGGGGACGACTACGAGCAGTACTTC,CASSLTGDDYEQYF,TRBJ2-7,few,.,TRBV5-1
TGTGCCAGCGGCCCCGGGGCATATAGCAATCAGCCCCAGCATTTT,CASGPGAYSNQPQHF,TRBJ1-5,.,.,TRBV2
TGTGCCAGCCCCTACGAGGGAGTCGGTGGCTACACCTTC,CASPYEGVGGYTF,TRBJ1-2,.,.,TRBV2
TGTGCCGGCAGCCCTGGAAACGAGCAGTACTTC,CAGSPGNEQYF,TRBJ2-7,.,.,TRBV9
TGTGCCAGCAGCTCTTTAGCGGGAGGGGGCGCTTTCTTT,CASSSLAGGGAFF,TRBJ1-1,.,TRBD1,TRBV7-8
TGTGCCAGCCAGGGTCTGGGCACTGAAGCTTTCTTT,CASQGLGTEAFF,TRBJ1-1,many,.,TRBV7-6
TGCGCCAGCAGCCAAGATGGGTGGTACGACTATGGCTACACCTTC,CASSQDGWYDYGYTF,TRBJ1-2,few,.,TRBV4-1
TGCGCCAGCAGTTCATACAGTCAGGGCATCATCACCGGGGAGCTGTTTTTT,CASSSYSQGIITGELFF,TRBJ2-2,once,.,TRBV5-1
TGTGCCAGCAGCTCCCCTGACATGCCCACCGGGGAGCTGTTTTTT,CASSSPDMPTGELFF,TRBJ2-2,few,.,TRBV7-9
TGTGCCAGCAGCTTTCAGCGGAACACCGGGGAGCTGTTTTTT,CASSFQRNTGELFF,TRBJ2-2,few,.,TRBV11-2
TGTGCCAGCAGTGAGCAGGGGATGAACGAGCAGTACTTC,CASSEQGMNEQYF,TRBJ2-7,many,.,TRBV2
TGTGCCAGTAGTAGGGGACTAGCGGTGGTCGACGAGCGGTACTTC,CASSRGLAVVDERYF,TRBJ2-7,.,TRBD2,TRBV19
TGTGCCAGCAGTCCGGACAGGGGTCGACAGCCCCAGCATTTT,CASSPDRGRQPQHF,TRBJ1-5,many,TRBD1,TRBV12-3/TRBV12-4
TGTGCCAGCAGCGGACCGGGACAGGGGTTTGGCTACACCTTC,CASSGPGQGFGYTF,TRBJ1-2,few,TRBD1,TRBV7-2
TGTGCCAGCAGTTCCGAGAGCTTCACTGAAGCTTTCTTT,CASSSESFTEAFF,TRBJ1-1,.,.,TRBV6-4
TGTGCCAGCAGCCCTGAGCATACCCGATACGAGCAGTACTTC,CASSPEHTRYEQYF,TRBJ2-7,.,.,TRBV5-6
TGTGCCAGCAACCCACAAGGGACAGGCTCCAACTATGGCTACACCTTC,CASNPQGTGSNYGYTF,TRBJ1-2,.,TRBD1,TRBV6-6
TGCAGTGTAGAGGAGACAGGGGGGTCTGAAGCTTTCTTT,CSVEETGGSEAFF,TRBJ1-1,.,TRBD1,TRBV29-1
TGTGCCAGCAGCTTATTGGGGGTAGCGGGCACAGATACGCAGTATTTT,CASSLLGVAGTDTQYF,TRBJ2-3,few,.,TRBV7-6
TGTGCCAGCAGCGGCGGGGACTACTCCCAAGAGACCCAGTACTTC,CASSGGDYSQETQYF,TRBJ2-5,.,TRBD2,TRBV7-2
TGTGCCAGCAGCCTCTGGGTATCAGACCTGTTTTTT,CASSLWVSDLFF,TRBJ2-2,few,.,TRBV5-6